The 9 T cell receptor beta chains presented below share a single source sample, sequenced in a study of T cell responses to AZD1222 COVID-19 vaccine. TCRdb's table, derived via immunoSEQ multiplex PCR, lists solely in-frame clones and lacks some. The profile shows fewer than 150,000 clones, 70% to 90% of them singletons. Sequencing used peripheral blood, obtained on day 0 of AZD1222 vaccination. The receptors come from an adult in good health.

The chain couples TRBV3-1 (or the pseudogene TRBV3-2) to TRBJ2-3; 7 positions agree with TRBD1. This CDR3 comprises 12 residues. Germline V gene sequence: CDR1 LGHDT, CDR2 YNNKEL (reference sequence). J gave up 9 bases and V 5 bases, and 5 bases lay outside the gene matches. Written as DNA, the CDR3 is TGTGCCAGCAGCGACAGGGTACGGACGCAGTATTTT. It encodes CASSDRVRTQYF.

This chain connects TRBV7-9 to TRBJ1-2; D may be TRBD1 (6 bases). This CDR3 comprises 17 residues. The germline V gene has CDR1 SEHNR and CDR2 FQNEAQ (reference sequence). Between the trimmed V and J ends, which lost 2 bases and 2 bases, there was a span of 18 bases. In DNA form, the CDR3 reads TGTGCCAGCAGCTTACCGCCGACCCTTCAGGGGAACTATGGCTACACCTTC. Translation: CASSLPPTLQGNYGYTF.

The rearrangement uses TRBV3-1 (or the pseudogene TRBV3-2) and TRBJ2-7; 8 positions agree with TRBD1. Germline V gives CDR1 LGHDT, CDR2 YNNKEL (reference sequence). The CDR3 has 15 residues. V trimming: 1 base; J trimming: 2 bases; junction bases outside the gene matches: 4. The CDR3 region is CASSQGQGLTYEQYF. The CDR3 DNA follows: TGTGCCAGCAGCCAAGGACAGGGGCTTACCTACGAGCAGTACTTC.

This clone has only a few counts. The chain employs TRBV18 and TRBJ1-1; D not certain. The length of the CDR3 is 15 residues. The germline V gene encodes CDR1 KGHSH and CDR2 LQKENI. V lost 4 bases and J 1 base, leaving 13 bases between the germline ends. CDR3 loop: CASSRGLQQNTEAFF. For the CDR3, the DNA is TGTGCCAGCTCACGCGGATTACAGCAGAACACTGAAGCTTTCTTT.

The rearrangement uses TRBV3-1 (or the pseudogene TRBV3-2) and TRBJ1-6, with a possible D match to TRBD1 (5 bases). Trimming stripped 0 bases from V and 7 bases from J, with 7 bases between. The CDR3 loop spans 14 amino acids. The germline CDR1 and CDR2 sequences are LGHDT and YNNKEL (reference sequence). CDR3 DNA sequence: TGTGCCAGCAGCCAAGATACAGGAAATTCACCCCTCCACTTT. Residues: CASSQDTGNSPLHF.

This chain joins TRBV19 and TRBJ1-2; 7 bases line up with TRBD1. With 6 bases clipped from V and 4 bases from J, the junction kept 5 bases outside the gene matches. The CDR3 covers 13 residues. In germline, CDR1 is LNHDA, CDR2 SQIVND (reference sequence). CDR3 nucleotides: TGTGCCAGTAGAGGACAGGACGCCTATGGCTACACCTTC. Translation gives CASRGQDAYGYTF.

This clone has a handful of counts. The V call is TRBV6-1, the J call TRBJ2-3; 12 bases are shared with TRBD2. The CDR3 runs to 15 residues. CDR1 MNHNS and CDR2 SASEGT come from the germline V gene. V lost 2 bases and J lost 4; bases outside the gene matches: 1. CDR3 amino acids: CASSELAGGPDTQYF. The CDR3 region has the DNA TGTGCCAGCAGTGAACTAGCGGGGGGGCCAGATACGCAGTATTTT.

This chain joins TRBV7-8 and TRBJ1-4; D call uncertain. Germline V lookup: CDR1 SGHVS, CDR2 FQNEAQ. This CDR3 region has 15 residues. V gave up 1 base and J gave up 1 base, with 7 bases separating them. CDR3 bases: TGTGCCAGCAGCTTAGATCCGAGAACTAATGAAAAACTGTTTTTT. It is translated as CASSLDPRTNEKLFF.

The V call is TRBV7-2, the J call TRBJ1-4, with D possibly TRBD1 on 5 matching bases. Germline CDR1 reads SGHTA; CDR2 reads FQGNSA. This CDR3 has 14 amino acids. The V and J ends lost 5 bases and 8 bases respectively, with 15 bases between them. The CDR3 region has the DNA TGTGCCAGCAGCGACAGCCGGGACGGCGAAAAACTGTTTTTT. Its translation: CASSDSRDGEKLFF.